This TCR beta chain comes out of a study of a mutant IDH1 vaccine in newly diagnosed glioma. Study background: The timing of visit V12 was week 35, and that of visit V13 was week 47.

Some clones are missing from TCRdb's copy, which holds only in-frame ones; the method was immunoSEQ multiplex PCR. The table includes over 65,000 clones, 84% detected once. Of note for this clone: Its antigen is unidentified.

The time point here: week 35, safety follow-up. Every vaccination contained 300 ug of the mutant IDH1 20-mer peptide and was paired with topical imiquimod. The CDR3 is 16 amino acids. Germline V gene sequence: CDR1 SGHTA, CDR2 FQGNSA. V lost 8 bases and J 0 bases, leaving 19 bases between the germline ends. Source: PBMCs, taken from a glioma patient whose treatment included an IDH1 peptide vaccine. The TCR was taken from a man aged 18-30 years with glioma. The chain links TRBV7-2 to TRBJ1-2, with D unresolved. CDR3 sequence (DNA): TGTGCCAGCTCCCTCCAATCAGCCGGGGCTAACTATGGCTACACCTTC. As protein: CASSLQSAGANYGYTF.